The 28 T cell receptor beta chains given below trace back to one sample, sequenced in a study of monozygotic twins with inflammatory bowel disease. TCRdb re-called the 5' RACE reads, yielding one record per CDR3 amino acid sequence without DNA. The clone table shows 210,000 or so distinct CDR3 sequences, with the ten largest holding about 8%. Sequencing was performed on blood. These receptors came from a human donor with ulcerative colitis or Crohn's disease, or a healthy co-twin of an affected twin (not recorded which).

CDR3: CASSPGLMSSGNTIYF. This chain connects TRBV6-1 to TRBJ1-3. The germline V gene encodes CDR1 MNHNS and CDR2 SASEGT. This CDR3 comprises 16 residues.

This sequence joins TRBV19 and TRBJ2-1; TCRdb names TRBD2, which stays unverified in the absence of DNA. The length of the CDR3 is 16 residues. The germline CDR1 and CDR2 sequences are LNHDA and SQIVND (reference sequence). This chain's CDR3 is CASSISLGLAGNEQFF.

This rearrangement joins TRBV29-1 to TRBJ1-1; TCRdb selects TRBD1, and the lack of DNA leaves this call unchecked. This CDR3 spans 14 amino acids. The germline CDR1 and CDR2 sequences are SQVTM and ANQGSEA. Here the CDR3 reads CSVGPRRVNTEAFF.

This chain links TRBV29-1 with TRBJ2-5; TCRdb's D call, TRBD1, is unchecked because there is no DNA. The germline V gene has CDR1 SQVTM and CDR2 ANQGSEA. This CDR3 is built from 14 residues. This CDR3 is CSTPRDTGGETQYF.

The V gene is TRBV5-4, the J gene TRBJ2-7; TCRdb returns TRBD2, unconfirmable since there is no DNA. The CDR3 is 14 residues long. Germline values: CDR1 SGHNT, CDR2 YYREEE (reference sequence). Here the CDR3 reads CASSIGPESYEQYF. The full variable domain, with the rest looked up from reference TRBV5-4 and TRBJ2-7, is ETGVTQSPTHLIKTRGQQVTLRCSSQSGHNTVSWYQQALGQGPQFIFQYYREEENGRGNFPPRFSGLQFPNYSSELNVNALELDDSALYLCASSIGPESYEQYFGPGTRLTVT.

The chain recombines TRBV18 with TRBJ1-6. The CDR3 is made up of 13 amino acids. CDR1 is KGHSH, CDR2 LQKENI, per germline. The CDR3 loop is CASSPLMNSPLHF.

This sequence joins TRBV6-2 or TRBV6-3 and TRBJ2-1. The CDR3 is 13 amino acids. The germline V gene encodes CDR1 MNHEY and CDR2 SVGEGT. CDR3 amino acids: CASRLQVNDELFF.

J is TRBJ1-1 and V is TRBV7-2; TCRdb's assignment of TRBD1 cannot be checked, as there is no DNA. CDR1 is SGHTA, CDR2 FQGNSA, per germline. This CDR3 comprises 15 residues. CDR3 sequence: CASSLFGGGNTEAFF.

The chain is built from TRBV5-1 and TRBJ1-4; TCRdb calls TRBD1, which cannot be checked without DNA. The CDR3 extends over 15 amino acids. Germline values: CDR1 SGHRS, CDR2 YFSETQ. The CDR3 spells CASSVGGQGNEKLFF. Full variable domain (rest looked up from reference TRBV5-1 and TRBJ1-4): KAGVTQTPRYLIKTRGQQVTLSCSPISGHRSVSWYQQTPGQGLQFLFEYFSETQRNKGNFPGRFSGRQFSNSRSEMNVSTLELGDSALYLCASSVGGQGNEKLFFGSGTQLSVL.

This CDR3 is CASSRGENTEAFF. The chain couples TRBV4-1 to TRBJ1-1. In germline, CDR1 is MGHRA, CDR2 YSYEKL. The CDR3 loop spans 13 amino acids.

The rearrangement links TRBV2 to TRBJ1-6; TCRdb indicates TRBD1, and absent DNA this call remains unverified. The germline CDR1 and CDR2 sequences are SNHLY and FYNNEI. The CDR3 covers 15 residues. This chain's CDR3 is CASSQLMTGNSPLHF.

The V call is TRBV20-1, the J call TRBJ2-3. The germline V gene has CDR1 DFQATT and CDR2 SNEGSKA (reference sequence). The CDR3 totals 12 residues. This CDR3 reads CSAGTRSDTQYF.

This sequence joins TRBV2 and TRBJ2-1; TCRdb's D gene call, TRBD2, goes unchecked for lack of DNA. This CDR3 has 14 residues. In germline, CDR1 is SNHLY, CDR2 FYNNEI. The CDR3 protein is CASSGTSGSLEQFF.

This sequence joins TRBV5-1 and TRBJ1-2; TCRdb selects TRBD1, and the lack of DNA leaves this call unchecked. The CDR3 consists of 15 residues. CDR1 is SGHRS, CDR2 YFSETQ, per germline. This CDR3 is CASSLVPGGDDGYTF.

CDR3 amino acids: CASSVGGGPRTDTQYF. The rearrangement joins TRBV9 to TRBJ2-3; TCRdb gives TRBD2 as the D gene, but with no DNA this cannot be confirmed. The CDR3 spans 16 residues. Germline values: CDR1 SGDLS, CDR2 YYNGEE.

The chain has TRBV28 and TRBJ2-7; with no DNA, the TCRdb D assignment of TRBD2 cannot be verified. CDR3 length: 15 amino acids. Per germline, CDR1 MDHEN and CDR2 SYDVKM. CDR3 amino acids: CASSLTAGDGYEQYF.

The chain uses TRBV2 and TRBJ2-5; absent DNA, TCRdb's TRBD1 call cannot be checked. This CDR3 region has 11 residues. The germline gives CDR1 SNHLY, CDR2 FYNNEI. CDR3 sequence reads: CASRGEETQYF.

The chain recombines TRBV7-8 with TRBJ2-5; TCRdb's D call of TRBD2 is untestable without DNA. CDR3 length: 14 residues. Germline V gene sequence: CDR1 SGHVS, CDR2 FQNEAQ. The chain's CDR3 is CASSPSSGQETQYF.

The chain couples TRBV11-2 to TRBJ2-3; the TRBD2 assignment by TCRdb is unverifiable without DNA. The V gene's germline CDR1 is SGHAT and CDR2 FQNNGV. There are 18 residues in the CDR3. CDR3 in amino acids: CASSVKRLATIYTDTQYF. Together with reference TRBV11-2 and TRBJ2-3, the CDR3 gives the full variable domain: EAGVAQSPRYKIIEKRQSVAFWCNPISGHATLYWYQQILGQGPKLLIQFQNNGVVDDSQLPKDRFSAERLKGVDSTLKIQPAKLEDSAVYLCASSVKRLATIYTDTQYFGPGTRLTVL.

This sequence joins TRBV12-3 or TRBV12-4 and TRBJ1-5; no DNA is available, so the TRBD1 call from TCRdb remains unchecked. CDR3 length: 15 amino acids. CDR3 loop: CASSVTGTGNQPQHF.

The rearrangement joins TRBV7-2 to TRBJ2-1; absent DNA, TCRdb's TRBD1 call cannot be checked. The V gene's germline CDR1 is SGHTA and CDR2 FQGNSA. The CDR3 extends over 13 amino acids. CDR3 region: CASSSNRVGEQFF.

V gene TRBV4-3 combines with J gene TRBJ2-3. Germline V gene data show CDR1 as LGHNA and CDR2 as YSLEER. The CDR3 has 17 amino acids. CDR3: CASSQDLGDGFTDTQYF.

V gene TRBV6-5 combines with J gene TRBJ2-5; TCRdb's D call, TRBD1, is unchecked because there is no DNA. This CDR3 region has 16 residues. The germline gives CDR1 MNHEY, CDR2 SVGAGI. Here the CDR3 reads CASSYSNGASKETQYF.

The chain has TRBV7-2 and TRBJ1-3; TCRdb lists TRBD1, though no DNA is available to test this call. Germline V gene lookup returns CDR1 SGHTA and CDR2 FQGNSA. This CDR3 comprises 15 residues. The CDR3 is CASSSTGLYGNTIYF.

This chain connects TRBV5-1 to TRBJ2-5. The CDR3 totals 12 residues. Germline V gene sequence: CDR1 SGHRS, CDR2 YFSETQ. The CDR3 sequence is CASSRTQETQYF.

This chain joins TRBV6-1 and TRBJ1-1; the TCRdb call, TRBD1, lacks DNA for checking. Germline lookup yields CDR1 MNHNS and CDR2 SASEGT. The CDR3 sequence is 18 residues long. This CDR3 reads CASSEGAYDRAPRVEVFF.

The chain carries TRBV7-2 and TRBJ1-6. Per the germline V gene, CDR1 is SGHTA and CDR2 is FQGNSA. There are 16 residues in the CDR3. CDR3 in amino acids: CASSLVLGRGPSPLHF.

V and J are TRBV20-1 and TRBJ2-7; TCRdb gives TRBD2 as the D gene, but with no DNA this cannot be confirmed. Per the germline V gene, CDR1 is DFQATT and CDR2 is SNEGSKA (reference sequence). The CDR3 length is 19 residues. This chain's CDR3 is CSAHRGLAGVGASSYEQYF.